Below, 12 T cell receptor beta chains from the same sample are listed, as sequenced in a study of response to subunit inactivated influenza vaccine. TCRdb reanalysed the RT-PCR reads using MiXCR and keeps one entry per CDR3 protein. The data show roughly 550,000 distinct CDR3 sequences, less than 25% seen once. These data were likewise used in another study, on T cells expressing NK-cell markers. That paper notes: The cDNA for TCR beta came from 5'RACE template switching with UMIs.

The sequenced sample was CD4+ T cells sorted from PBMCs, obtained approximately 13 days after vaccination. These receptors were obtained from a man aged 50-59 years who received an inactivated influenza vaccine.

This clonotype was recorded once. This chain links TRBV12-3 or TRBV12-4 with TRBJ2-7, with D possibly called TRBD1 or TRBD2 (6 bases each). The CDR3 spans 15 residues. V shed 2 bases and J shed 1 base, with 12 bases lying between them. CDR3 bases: TGTGCCAGCAGTTTAAACGGGGGCGGTTCCTACGAGCAGTACTTC. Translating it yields CASSLNGGGSYEQYF.

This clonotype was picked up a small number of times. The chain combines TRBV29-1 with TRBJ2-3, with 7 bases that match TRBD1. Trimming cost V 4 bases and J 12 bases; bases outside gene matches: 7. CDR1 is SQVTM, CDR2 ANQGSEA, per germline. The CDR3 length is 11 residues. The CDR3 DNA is TGCAGCGTTGCGACAGGGCCCCACCAGTATTTT. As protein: CSVATGPHQYF.

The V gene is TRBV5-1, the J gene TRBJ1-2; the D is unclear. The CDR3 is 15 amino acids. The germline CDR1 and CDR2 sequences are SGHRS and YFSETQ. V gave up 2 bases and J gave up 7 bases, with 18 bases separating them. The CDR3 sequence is CASSLVTLTNTGYTF. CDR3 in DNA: TGCGCCAGCAGCTTAGTAACCCTGACCAATACTGGCTACACCTTC.

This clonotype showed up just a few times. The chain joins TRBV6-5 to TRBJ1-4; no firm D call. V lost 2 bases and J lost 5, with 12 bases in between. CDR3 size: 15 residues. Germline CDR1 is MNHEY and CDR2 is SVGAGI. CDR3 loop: CASSYDYRLNEKLFF. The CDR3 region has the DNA TGTGCCAGCAGTTACGATTACCGCCTGAATGAAAAACTGTTTTTT.

The CDR3 sequence: CASIRTSGRASEQFF. The CDR3 nucleotides read TGCGCCAGCATACGGACTAGCGGGAGGGCCTCTGAGCAGTTCTTC. V is TRBV5-1 and J is TRBJ2-1, with 15 positions matching TRBD2. The CDR3 totals 15 residues. Losses at the gene ends were 6 bases for V and 9 bases for J; bases not matched to a gene: 7. Germline loops: CDR1 SGHRS, CDR2 YFSETQ. Based on the CDR3 plus reference TRBV5-1 and TRBJ2-1, the full variable domain is KAGVTQTPRYLIKTRGQQVTLSCSPISGHRSVSWYQQTPGQGLQFLFEYFSETQRNKGNFPGRFSGRQFSNSRSEMNVSTLELGDSALYLCASIRTSGRASEQFFGPGTRLTVL.

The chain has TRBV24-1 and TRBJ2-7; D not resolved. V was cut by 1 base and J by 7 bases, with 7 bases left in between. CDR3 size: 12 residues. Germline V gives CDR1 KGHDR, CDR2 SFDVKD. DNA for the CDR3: TGTGCCACCAGTGATTTTGGGGATGAGCAGTACTTC. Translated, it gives CATSDFGDEQYF.

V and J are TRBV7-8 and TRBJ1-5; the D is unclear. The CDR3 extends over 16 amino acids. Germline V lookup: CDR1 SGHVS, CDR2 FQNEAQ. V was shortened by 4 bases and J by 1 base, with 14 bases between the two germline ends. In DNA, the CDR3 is TGTGCCAGCAGCTCCGCGTGGGGTCCCAGCAATCAGCCCCAGCATTTT. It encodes CASSSAWGPSNQPQHF.

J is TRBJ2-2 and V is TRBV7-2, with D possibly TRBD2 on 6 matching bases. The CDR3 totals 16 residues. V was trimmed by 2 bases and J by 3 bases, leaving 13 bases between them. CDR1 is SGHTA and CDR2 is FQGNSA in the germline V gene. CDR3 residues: CASSLIVAADTGELFF. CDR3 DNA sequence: TGTGCCAGCAGCTTAATCGTAGCGGCAGACACCGGGGAGCTGTTTTTT.

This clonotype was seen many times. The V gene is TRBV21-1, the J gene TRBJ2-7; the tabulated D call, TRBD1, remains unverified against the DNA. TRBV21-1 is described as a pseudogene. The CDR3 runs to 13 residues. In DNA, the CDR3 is TGTGCCCTCCAGGGAAAGTTCCCTGGGGAGCAGTACTTC. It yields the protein CALQGKFPGEQYF.

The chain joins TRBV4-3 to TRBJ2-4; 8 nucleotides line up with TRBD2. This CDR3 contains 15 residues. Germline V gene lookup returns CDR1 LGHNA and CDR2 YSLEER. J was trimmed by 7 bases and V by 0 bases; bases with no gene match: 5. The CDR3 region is CASSQDGTRGNIQYF. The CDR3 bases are TGCGCCAGCAGCCAAGATGGGACTAGGGGCAACATTCAGTACTTC.

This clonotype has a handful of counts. CDR3 region: CASSLVRGDSGGQETQYF. The CDR3 DNA reads as TGTGCCAGCAGCTTAGTTAGGGGCGATAGTGGGGGACAAGAGACCCAGTACTTC. The rearrangement links TRBV11-2 to TRBJ2-5, with D perhaps given as TRBD1 or TRBD2 (5 bases each). Trimming cost V 1 base and J 2 bases, with 20 bases left between them. The germline gives CDR1 SGHAT, CDR2 FQNNGV. The CDR3 consists of 18 residues.

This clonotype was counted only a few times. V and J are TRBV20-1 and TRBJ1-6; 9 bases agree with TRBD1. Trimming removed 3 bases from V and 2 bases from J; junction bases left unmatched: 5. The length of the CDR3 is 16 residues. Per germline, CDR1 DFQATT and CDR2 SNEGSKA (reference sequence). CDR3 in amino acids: CSARSRTGAYNSPLHF. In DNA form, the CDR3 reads TGCAGTGCTAGGTCTAGGACAGGGGCCTATAATTCACCCCTCCACTTT.